Listed here are 23 T cell receptor beta chains from one sample, sequenced in a study of T cells in Graves' hyperthyroidism and ophthalmopathy. Amplified TCR beta CDR3 regions came from RNA transcripts. First-round RT-PCR targeting the TCR CDR3 was performed with the HTBI primer set. TCRdb itself ran the multiplex PCR reads through MiXCR, one entry per CDR3 protein. The top ten hold 6.5% to 9% of the sample, which has under 700,000 distinct CDR3 sequences, more than 45% seen once. The specimen was peripheral blood or thyroid tissue (not recorded which). The receptors were sampled from a woman younger than 35 with Graves' hyperthyroidism.

Only one count was recorded for this clonotype. Germline and junction disagree at one end, which may indicate a read error. The chain is built from TRBV20-1 and TRBJ2-7; 10 nucleotides match TRBD1. The CDR3 loop spans 15 amino acids. CDR1 is DFQATT and CDR2 is SNEGSKA in the germline V gene (reference sequence). CDR3 DNA: TGCAGTGCTGGAGACGGACAGGGGGTAACCTACGAGCAGTACTTC. It translates to CSAGDGQGVTYEQYF.

This clonotype was seen a handful of times. The chain combines TRBV20-1 with TRBJ2-5; TRBD2 agrees at 7 bases. V lost 6 bases and J lost 3; bases outside the gene matches: 13. Germline CDR1 reads DFQATT; CDR2 reads SNEGSKA (reference sequence). The CDR3 consists of 15 residues. The CDR3 bases are TGCAGTGCCTCCTCATTTTCTAGCGGAAAAGAGACCCAGTACTTC. Translated, it gives CSASSFSSGKETQYF.

The V call is TRBV13, the J call TRBJ1-4, with D unresolved. The CDR3 is made up of 14 amino acids. Trimming left V 5 bases short and J 3 bases short, with 10 bases between. Per germline, CDR1 PRHDT and CDR2 FYEKMQ (reference sequence). This CDR3 is CASSPREANEKLFF. CDR3 DNA: TGTGCCAGCAGCCCTAGGGAGGCTAATGAAAAACTGTTTTTT.

Notes on this clonotype: A much larger clone differs from this one at a single base, so this may be a read error. The chain joins TRBV10-3 to TRBJ1-5; the D is unclear. The CDR3 spans 13 residues. V was shortened by 10 bases and J by 6 bases, with 16 bases between the two germline ends. The germline CDR1 and CDR2 sequences are ENHRY and SYGVKD. The CDR3 is CASSINWAQPQHF. CDR3 nucleotides: TGTGCCAGCAGCATCAACTGGGCTCAGCCCCAGCATTTT.

V usage is TRBV20-1 and J usage is TRBJ2-5, with 14 bases identical to TRBD2. CDR3 length equals 16 residues. Trimming cost V 6 bases and J 4 bases; bases outside gene matches: 10. Germline-derived CDR1 and CDR2 are DFQATT and SNEGSKA (reference sequence). This CDR3 reads CSAEGTSGSGRETQYF. CDR3 nucleotide sequence: TGCAGTGCGGAGGGGACTAGCGGGAGTGGGCGAGAGACCCAGTACTTC.

In regard to this clonotype: Lacking the conserved final phenylalanine or tryptophan, this CDR3 likely reflects a read error. The DNA is left out, because the CDR3 cannot be placed on it with certainty; the CDR3 is given as TCRdb lists it. CDR3 protein: CSVAGGSFI. V is TRBV29-1 and J is TRBJ2-7; the table assigns TRBD2, which was not confirmed against the DNA. The CDR3 comprises 9 residues, both ends counted. Germline assignment: CDR1 SQVTM and CDR2 ANQGSEA.

This clonotype has a handful of counts. J is TRBJ1-1 and V is TRBV9, with TRBD1 identical over 10 bases. V dropped 4 bases and J dropped 0; count of bases not matched to a gene: 6. CDR1 SGDLS and CDR2 YYNGEE come from the germline V gene. CDR3 length: 16 residues. This CDR3 reads CASSIGQGVVNTEAFF. CDR3 nucleotides: TGTGCCAGCAGCATCGGACAGGGGGTGGTGAACACTGAAGCTTTCTTT.

This rearrangement joins TRBV25-1 to TRBJ1-3; no reliable D call. Trimming removed 1 base at V and 8 bases at J, with 21 bases between. CDR3 size: 17 residues. Germline values: CDR1 MGHDK, CDR2 SYGVNS. Here the CDR3 DNA reads TGTGCCAGCAGTGAATTAGACCCGGAGAACTATGGCTACACCATATATTTT. This translates into CASSELDPENYGYTIYF.

The chain employs TRBV7-3 and TRBJ1-5; 8 nucleotides match TRBD1. There are 16 residues in the CDR3. The trim removed 2 bases at V and 4 bases at J, leaving 7 bases unmatched. Germline CDR1 and CDR2: SGHTA and FQGTGA. The CDR3, as DNA: TGTGCCAGCAGCTTAGAAACAGGGGGAGGAAATCAGCCCCAGCATTTT. It is translated as CASSLETGGGNQPQHF.

The chain couples TRBV20-1 to TRBJ2-1; TRBD1 or TRBD2 may be the D gene (5 bases each). Germline V lookup: CDR1 DFQATT, CDR2 SNEGSKA (reference sequence). The CDR3 contains 13 residues. V lost 0 bases to trimming and J lost 6 bases, with 9 bases between them. The CDR3 reads CSARDWDANEQFF. CDR3 bases: TGCAGTGCTAGAGACTGGGACGCCAATGAGCAGTTCTTC.

The V and J genes are TRBV13 and TRBJ2-7; D unclear. This CDR3 region has 11 residues. Germline CDR1 reads PRHDT; CDR2 reads FYEKMQ (reference sequence). The V end lost 5 bases, the J end lost 6 bases, and 8 bases lay between the germline ends. CDR3 residues: CASSRILEQYF. Here the CDR3 DNA reads TGTGCCAGCAGCCGGATCCTCGAGCAGTACTTC.

There are a few counts of this clonotype. CDR3 sequence (DNA): TGTGCCAGCAGTATGGACGGGAACACTGAAGCTTTCTTT. Protein: CASSMDGNTEAFF. V usage is TRBV9 and J usage is TRBJ1-1; D not resolved. The CDR3 totals 13 residues. Germline V gene data show CDR1 as SGDLS and CDR2 as YYNGEE. V lost 5 bases and J lost 1, with 9 bases in between.

This clonotype showed up just once. The gene calls are TRBV29-1 and TRBJ1-6; D ambiguous. V lost 6 bases and J 11 bases, leaving 8 bases between the germline ends. Germline lookup yields CDR1 SQVTM and CDR2 ANQGSEA. This CDR3 comprises 10 residues. The CDR3 spells CSVEAAPLHF. The CDR3 bases are TGCAGCGTGGAGGCGGCACCCCTCCACTTT.

This clonotype was recorded a few times. The chain employs TRBV7-9 and TRBJ2-7; 8 nucleotides match TRBD1. The ends lost 6 bases at V and 2 bases at J; junction bases unmatched: 6. CDR3 length: 14 residues. Germline V lookup: CDR1 SEHNR, CDR2 FQNEAQ (reference sequence). CDR3 loop: CASRLQGDAYEQYF. The CDR3 DNA reads TGTGCCAGCAGATTACAGGGGGACGCCTACGAGCAGTACTTC.

This clonotype was detected ten times or more. The chain uses TRBV24-1 and TRBJ1-2, with TRBD1 matching over 9 bases. Trimming removed 5 bases from V and 5 bases from J; junction bases left unmatched: 5. The CDR3 is 14 amino acids. CDR1 and CDR2 from the germline V gene are KGHDR and SFDVKD. CDR3 DNA: TGTGCCACCAGTGCCCCGGGACAGGGATATGGCTACACCTTC. Its translation is CATSAPGQGYGYTF.

This clonotype was observed once. The rearrangement joins TRBV25-1 to TRBJ1-6; unclear D gene. Germline V gene lookup returns CDR1 MGHDK and CDR2 SYGVNS. The CDR3 sequence is 10 residues long. The CDR3 spells CARANSPLHF. The CDR3 nucleotides read TGTGCTAGAGCTAATTCACCCCTCCACTTT.

A note on this clonotype: At one of its ends the junction is not consistent with the germline gene, which may arise from a read error. The V call is TRBV10-3, the J call TRBJ2-7; tentative D call: TRBD2 (6 bases). Per germline, CDR1 ENHRY and CDR2 SYGVKD. CDR3 length: 14 residues. The CDR3 region has the DNA TGCGCCATCAGCCTGCGGGGCGACGCTTGCGAGCAGTACTTC. Its protein is CAISLRGDACEQYF.

This clonotype came up a few times. J is TRBJ2-3 and V is TRBV25-1; D not resolved. Germline assignment: CDR1 MGHDK and CDR2 SYGVNS. The CDR3 loop spans 13 amino acids. Trimming cost V 4 bases and J 6 bases, with 11 bases left between them. CDR3 nucleotide sequence: TGTGCCAGCAGTGCTAGTCTTGTGGATACGCAGTATTTT. Protein product: CASSASLVDTQYF.

This clonotype has just a few counts. One end of the junction does not line up with germline, which may come from a read error. The J gene is TRBJ1-1, the V gene TRBV5-1; D uncertain. The CDR3 has 13 residues. Germline CDR1 and CDR2: SGHRS and YFSETQ. The CDR3 DNA reads TGCGCCAGCAGATTGGCTGAGCACCGCGAAGCTTTCTTT. It yields the protein CASRLAEHREAFF.

This chain joins TRBV7-2 and TRBJ2-5; TRBD2 matches 12 bases. The CDR3 loop spans 18 amino acids. Germline V gene lookup returns CDR1 SGHTA and CDR2 FQGNSA. The trim removed 6 bases at V and 2 bases at J, leaving 13 bases unmatched. This chain's CDR3 is CASRAGLAGFMPQETQYF. The CDR3 nucleotides read TGTGCCAGCAGAGCCGGACTAGCGGGATTTATGCCACAAGAGACCCAGTACTTC.

About this clonotype: An end of the junction does not agree with germline; a read error may underlie this. The J gene is TRBJ1-2, the V gene TRBV30; D gene ambiguous. The CDR3 covers 11 residues. Germline V CDR1 and CDR2: GTSNPN, SVGIG (reference sequence). The chain's CDR3 is CAWFGRSGRNF. The CDR3 DNA is TGTGCCTGGTTTGGCAGGTCGGGGAGAAATTTC.

This clonotype was counted a few times. The chain links TRBV20-1 to TRBJ2-7; TRBD2 is a possible D gene (5 bases). The germline V gene has CDR1 DFQATT and CDR2 SNEGSKA (reference sequence). With 5 bases removed from V and 5 bases from J, the gap between germline ends came to 16 bases. The CDR3 contains 13 residues. The CDR3 coding sequence is TGCAGTGCTCTGCGGGCCCTCGGCCACGAGCAGTACTTC. It translates to CSALRALGHEQYF.

The CDR3 DNA is TGTGCCAGCAGCCTGAGACAGGGGGGGAACACTGAAGCTTTCTTT. It specifies CASSLRQGGNTEAFF. The gene calls are TRBV2 and TRBJ1-1; TRBD1 matches at 9 bases. This CDR3 contains 15 residues. V lost 6 bases, J lost 1 base, and 6 bases stayed unmatched. From germline, CDR1 is SNHLY and CDR2 FYNNEI.